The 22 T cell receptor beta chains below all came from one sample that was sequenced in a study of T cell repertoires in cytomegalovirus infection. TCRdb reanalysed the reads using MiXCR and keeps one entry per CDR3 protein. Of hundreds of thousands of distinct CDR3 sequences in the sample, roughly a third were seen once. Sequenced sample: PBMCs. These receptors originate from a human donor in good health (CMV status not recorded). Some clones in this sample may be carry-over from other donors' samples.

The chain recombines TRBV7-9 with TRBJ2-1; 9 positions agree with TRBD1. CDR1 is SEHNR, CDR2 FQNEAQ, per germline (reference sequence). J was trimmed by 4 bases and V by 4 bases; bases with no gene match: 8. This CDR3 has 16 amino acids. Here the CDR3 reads CASSWGDRVPYNEQFF. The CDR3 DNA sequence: TGTGCCAGCAGCTGGGGGGACAGGGTGCCTTACAATGAGCAGTTCTTC.

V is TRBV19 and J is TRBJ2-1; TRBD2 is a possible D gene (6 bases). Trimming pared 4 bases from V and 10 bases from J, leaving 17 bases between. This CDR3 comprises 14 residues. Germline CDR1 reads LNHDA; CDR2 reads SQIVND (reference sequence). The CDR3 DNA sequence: TGTGCCAGTAGTAGGGGGATAGCGGCCCAAGAGCAGTTCTTC. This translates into CASSRGIAAQEQFF.

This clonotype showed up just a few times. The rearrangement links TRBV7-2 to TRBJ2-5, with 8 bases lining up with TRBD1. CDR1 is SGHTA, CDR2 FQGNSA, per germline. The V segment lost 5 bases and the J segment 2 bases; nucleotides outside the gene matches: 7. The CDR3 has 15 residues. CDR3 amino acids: CASSPQTGAQETQYF. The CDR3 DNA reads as TGTGCCAGCAGCCCCCAGACAGGGGCGCAAGAGACCCAGTACTTC.

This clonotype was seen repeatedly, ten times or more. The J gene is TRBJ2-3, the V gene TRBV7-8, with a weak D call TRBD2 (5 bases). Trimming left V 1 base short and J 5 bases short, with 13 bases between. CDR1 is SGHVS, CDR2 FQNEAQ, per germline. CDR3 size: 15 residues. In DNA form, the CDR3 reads TGTGCCAGCAGCTTAGGCCAGTCGGGGTTAGATACGCAGTATTTT. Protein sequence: CASSLGQSGLDTQYF.

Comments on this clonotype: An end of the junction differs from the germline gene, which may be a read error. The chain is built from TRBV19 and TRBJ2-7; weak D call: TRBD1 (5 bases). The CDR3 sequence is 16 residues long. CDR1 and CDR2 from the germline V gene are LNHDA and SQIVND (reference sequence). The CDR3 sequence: CASSIVKPGPSYEHYF. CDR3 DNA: TGTGCCAGTAGTATAGTTAAGCCAGGGCCGTCCTACGAGCATTACTTC.

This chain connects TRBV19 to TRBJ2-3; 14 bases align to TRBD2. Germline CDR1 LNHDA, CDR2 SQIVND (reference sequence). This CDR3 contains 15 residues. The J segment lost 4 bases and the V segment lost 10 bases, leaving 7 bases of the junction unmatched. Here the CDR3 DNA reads TGTGCCACCAGGACTAGCGGGGGGCCCCCAGATACGCAGTATTTT. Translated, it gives CATRTSGGPPDTQYF.

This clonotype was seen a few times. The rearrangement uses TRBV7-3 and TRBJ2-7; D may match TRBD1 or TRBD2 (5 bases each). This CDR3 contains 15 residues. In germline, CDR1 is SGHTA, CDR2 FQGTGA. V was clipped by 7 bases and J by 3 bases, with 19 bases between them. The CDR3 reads CASNGWDRGDYEQYF. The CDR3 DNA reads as TGTGCCAGCAACGGATGGGACCGGGGTGACTACGAGCAGTACTTC.

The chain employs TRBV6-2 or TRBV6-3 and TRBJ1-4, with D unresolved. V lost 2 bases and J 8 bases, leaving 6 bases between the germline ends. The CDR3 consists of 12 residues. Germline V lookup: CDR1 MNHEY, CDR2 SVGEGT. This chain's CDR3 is CASSYQAEKLFF. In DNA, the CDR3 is TGTGCCAGCAGTTACCAGGCAGAAAAACTGTTTTTT.

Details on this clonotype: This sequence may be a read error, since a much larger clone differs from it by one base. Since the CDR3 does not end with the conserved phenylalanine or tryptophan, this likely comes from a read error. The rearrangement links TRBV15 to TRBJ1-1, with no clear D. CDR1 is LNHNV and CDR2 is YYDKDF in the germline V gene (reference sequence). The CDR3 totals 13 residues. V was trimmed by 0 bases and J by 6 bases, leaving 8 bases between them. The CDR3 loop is CATSRDRSPEAFL. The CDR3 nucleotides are TGTGCCACCAGCAGAGATCGATCCCCTGAAGCTTTCTTG.

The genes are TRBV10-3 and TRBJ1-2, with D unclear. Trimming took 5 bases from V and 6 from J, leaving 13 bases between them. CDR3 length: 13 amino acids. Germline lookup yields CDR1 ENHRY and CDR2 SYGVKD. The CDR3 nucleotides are TGTGCCATCAGTATTAAAGGGAACGATGGCTACACCTTC. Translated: CAISIKGNDGYTF.

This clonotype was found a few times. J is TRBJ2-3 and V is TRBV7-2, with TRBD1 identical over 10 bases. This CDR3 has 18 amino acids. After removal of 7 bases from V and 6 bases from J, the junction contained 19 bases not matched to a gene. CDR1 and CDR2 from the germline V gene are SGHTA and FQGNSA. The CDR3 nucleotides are TGTGCCAGCATCCTCCCCCCCAGACAGGGGGCAGGCTTGGATACGCAGTATTTT. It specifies CASILPPRQGAGLDTQYF.

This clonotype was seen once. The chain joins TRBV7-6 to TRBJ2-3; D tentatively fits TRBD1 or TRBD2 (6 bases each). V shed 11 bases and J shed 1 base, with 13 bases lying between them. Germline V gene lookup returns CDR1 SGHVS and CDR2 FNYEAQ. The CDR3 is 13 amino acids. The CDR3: CACGTPRTDTQYF. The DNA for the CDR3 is TGTGCCTGCGGGACACCTCGCACAGATACGCAGTATTTT.

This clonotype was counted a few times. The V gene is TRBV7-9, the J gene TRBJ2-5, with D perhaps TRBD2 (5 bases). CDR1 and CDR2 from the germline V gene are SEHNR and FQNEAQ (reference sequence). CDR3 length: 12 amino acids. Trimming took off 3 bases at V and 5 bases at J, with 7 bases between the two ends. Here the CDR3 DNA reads TGTGCCAGCAGCTTCGGGGTTGAGACCCAGTACTTC. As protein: CASSFGVETQYF.

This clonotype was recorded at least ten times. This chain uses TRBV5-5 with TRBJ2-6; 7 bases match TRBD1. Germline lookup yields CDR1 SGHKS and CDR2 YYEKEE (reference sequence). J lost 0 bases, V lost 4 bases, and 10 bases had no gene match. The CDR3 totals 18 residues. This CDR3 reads CASSPERGLLSGANVLTF. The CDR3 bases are TGTGCCAGCAGCCCCGAGAGGGGGCTCCTCTCTGGGGCCAACGTCCTGACTTTC.

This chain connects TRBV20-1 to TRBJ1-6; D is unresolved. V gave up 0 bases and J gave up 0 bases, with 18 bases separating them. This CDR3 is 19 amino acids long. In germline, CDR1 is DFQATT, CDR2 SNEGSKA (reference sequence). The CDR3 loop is CSARDGDFVGGSYNSPLHF. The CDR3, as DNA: TGCAGTGCTAGAGATGGAGACTTTGTCGGAGGCTCCTATAATTCACCCCTCCACTTT.

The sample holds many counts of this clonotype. The CDR3 DNA follows: TGTGCCAGCAGCTTCCGTTGGCAGGGGGAGACCCAGTACTTC. It translates to CASSFRWQGETQYF. The chain is built from TRBV7-2 and TRBJ2-5, with a possible D match to TRBD1 (6 bases). CDR3 length equals 14 residues. Trimming left V 3 bases short and J 5 bases short, with 13 bases between. CDR1 and CDR2 (germline): SGHTA, FQGNSA.

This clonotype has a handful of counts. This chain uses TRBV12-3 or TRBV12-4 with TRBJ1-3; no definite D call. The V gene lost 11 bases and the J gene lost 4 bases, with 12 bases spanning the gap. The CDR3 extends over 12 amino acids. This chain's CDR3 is CAGRTDGNTIYF. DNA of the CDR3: TGTGCCGGGAGGACCGACGGAAACACCATATATTTT.

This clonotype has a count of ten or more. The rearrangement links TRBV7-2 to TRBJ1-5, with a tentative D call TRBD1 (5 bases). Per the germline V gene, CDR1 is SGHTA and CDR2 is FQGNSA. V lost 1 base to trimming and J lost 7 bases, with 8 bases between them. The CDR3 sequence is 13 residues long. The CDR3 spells CASSLEYRQPQHF. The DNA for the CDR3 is TGTGCCAGCAGCTTAGAATACAGGCAGCCCCAGCATTTT.

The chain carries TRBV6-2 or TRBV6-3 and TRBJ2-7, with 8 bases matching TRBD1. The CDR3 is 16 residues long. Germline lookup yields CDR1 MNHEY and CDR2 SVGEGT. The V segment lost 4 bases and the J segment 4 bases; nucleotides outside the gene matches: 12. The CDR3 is CASSSQGTGERYEQYF. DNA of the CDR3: TGTGCCAGCAGTTCCCAAGGGACAGGAGAGAGATACGAGCAGTACTTC.

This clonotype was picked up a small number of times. CDR3 amino acids: CASRKTGKNSPLHF. The CDR3 bases are TGTGCCAGCAGGAAGACAGGGAAAAATTCACCCCTCCACTTT. V is TRBV6-1 and J is TRBJ1-6; 7 bases agree with TRBD1. This CDR3 region has 14 residues. In germline, CDR1 is MNHNS, CDR2 SASEGT. V lost 6 bases, J lost 7 bases, and 6 bases stayed unmatched.

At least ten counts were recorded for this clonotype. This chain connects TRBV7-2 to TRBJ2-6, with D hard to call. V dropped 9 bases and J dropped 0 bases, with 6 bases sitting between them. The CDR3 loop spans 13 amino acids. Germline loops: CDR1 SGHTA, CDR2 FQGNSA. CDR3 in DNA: TGTGCCAGTAGGAACTCTGGGGCCAACGTCCTGACTTTC. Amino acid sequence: CASRNSGANVLTF. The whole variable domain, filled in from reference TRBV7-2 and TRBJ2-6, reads GAGVSQSPSNKVTEKGKDVELRCDPISGHTALYWYRQSLGQGLEFLIYFQGNSAPDKSGLPSDRFSAERTGGSVSTLTIQRTQQEDSAVYLCASRNSGANVLTFGAGSRLTVL.

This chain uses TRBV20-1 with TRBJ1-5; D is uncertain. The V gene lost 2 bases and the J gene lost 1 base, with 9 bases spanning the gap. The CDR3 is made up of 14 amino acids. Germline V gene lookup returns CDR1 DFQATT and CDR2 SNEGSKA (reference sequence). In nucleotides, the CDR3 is TGCAGTGCTAGATCCCGTGGGAGCAATCAGCCCCAGCATTTT. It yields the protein CSARSRGSNQPQHF.